The source of this T cell receptor beta chain is a study of T cells in Graves' hyperthyroidism and ophthalmopathy. The V gene's germline CDR1 is MNHNS and CDR2 SASEGT. The junction had 9 bases not matched to a gene; V was cut back by 6 bases and J by 2 bases. The CDR3 has 17 amino acids. The authors obtained PBMCs from about 9.5 ml of fresh peripheral blood. TCR beta CDR3 region amplification was performed from RNA transcripts. First-round RT-PCR targeting the TCR CDR3 was performed with the HTBI primer set. TCRdb used MiXCR to reprocess the multiplex PCR reads, holding one entry per CDR3 protein. The sample gives 600,000 to 850,000 distinct CDR3 sequences, approximately 19% of which show up once; roughly a sixth is in the top ten.

The specimen was blood. V is TRBV6-1 and J is TRBJ2-6; TRBD1 matches 8 bases. This sequence was found in a woman in her fifties or sixties with Graves' hyperthyroidism that later progressed to Graves' ophthalmopathy. The CDR3 DNA sequence: TGTGCCAGCAGCCCCCCCCTGGACAGGGCTGGGGCCAACGTCCTGACTTTC. Its translation: CASSPPLDRAGANVLTF.